This is a list of T cell receptor beta chains from one sample in a study of T cells in Graves' hyperthyroidism and ophthalmopathy. In TCRdb, the multiplex PCR reads were re-called with MiXCR into one record per CDR3 protein. The sample includes roughly 510,000 distinct CDR3 sequences, roughly 20% of them seen just once. Sequencing was carried out using blood. The receptors derive from a man between 18 and 35 years old with Graves' hyperthyroidism. Both conserved end residues are part of each CDR3. D genes are given only for firm matches. Size is omitted from some rows. Given values are once, few, many or a class for expanded clones.

cdr3_aa: CASSSSTTGGSVQPQHF
cdr3_nt: TGTGCCAGCAGTTCATCGACGACAGGGGGAAGTGTTCAGCCCCAGCATTTT
d_call: TRBD1
j_call: TRBJ1-5
v_call: TRBV12-3/TRBV12-4
clone_size: many

cdr3_aa: CASSGLSPETQYF
cdr3_nt: TGTGCCAGCAGTGGCCTCTCCCCGGAGACCCAGTACTTC
d_call: .
j_call: TRBJ2-5
v_call: TRBV2
clone_size: many

cdr3_aa: CASSDLRGNTIYF
cdr3_nt: TGTGCCAGCAGCGACTTGAGAGGAAACACCATATATTTT
d_call: .
j_call: TRBJ1-3
v_call: TRBV11-3
clone_size: many

cdr3_aa: CASSFGRYSNQPQHF
cdr3_nt: TGTGCCAGCAGCTTCGGACGGTATAGCAATCAGCCCCAGCATTTT
d_call: .
j_call: TRBJ1-5
v_call: TRBV12-3/TRBV12-4
clone_size: many

cdr3_aa: CASSLGQGRIGGELFF
cdr3_nt: TGCGCCAGCAGCTTGGGACAGGGGAGGATTGGCGGGGAGCTGTTTTTT
d_call: TRBD1
j_call: TRBJ2-2
v_call: TRBV5-1
clone_size: few

cdr3_aa: CASSLGAVYSNQPQHF
cdr3_nt: TGTGCCAGCAGCTTGGGGGCAGTCTATAGCAATCAGCCCCAGCATTTT
d_call: .
j_call: TRBJ1-5
v_call: TRBV11-2
clone_size: .

cdr3_aa: CASFRTGKYGYTF
cdr3_nt: TGTGCCAGCTTTCGGACAGGGAAGTATGGCTACACCTTC
d_call: TRBD1
j_call: TRBJ1-2
v_call: TRBV6-1
clone_size: .

cdr3_aa: CASSLRGGGHYEQYF
cdr3_nt: TGTGCCAGCAGCTTGAGGGGAGGGGGCCATTACGAGCAGTACTTC
d_call: .
j_call: TRBJ2-7
v_call: TRBV11-2
clone_size: .

cdr3_aa: CACDQAGVGNEQYF
cdr3_nt: TGTGCCTGCGATCAAGCGGGGGTAGGTAACGAGCAGTACTTC
d_call: TRBD2
j_call: TRBJ2-7
v_call: TRBV30
clone_size: many

cdr3_aa: CASSVGQGFGGYTF
cdr3_nt: TGTGCCAGCAGCGTAGGGCAGGGGTTCGGCGGCTACACCTTC
d_call: .
j_call: TRBJ1-2
v_call: TRBV9
clone_size: many

cdr3_aa: CASSHTGFNYGYTF
cdr3_nt: TGTGCCAGCAGCCACACGGGGTTTAACTATGGCTACACCTTC
d_call: .
j_call: TRBJ1-2
v_call: TRBV14
clone_size: many

cdr3_aa: CSARAGTSGDHEQYF
cdr3_nt: TGCAGTGCTAGAGCCGGGACTAGCGGGGACCACGAGCAGTACTTC
d_call: TRBD2
j_call: TRBJ2-7
v_call: TRBV20-1
clone_size: many

cdr3_aa: CASSPPAGTKTQYF
cdr3_nt: TGTGCCAGCAGCCCCCCGGCAGGGACAAAGACCCAGTACTTC
d_call: .
j_call: TRBJ2-5
v_call: TRBV3-1
clone_size: many

cdr3_aa: CASSIGETDGYTF
cdr3_nt: TGTGCCAGTAGTATCGGGGAGACAGATGGCTACACCTTC
d_call: .
j_call: TRBJ1-2
v_call: TRBV19
clone_size: many

cdr3_aa: CASSSSGGRETQYF
cdr3_nt: TGTGCCAGCAGTTCGTCAGGGGGCCGGGAGACCCAGTACTTC
d_call: TRBD1
j_call: TRBJ2-5
v_call: TRBV6-5
clone_size: many

cdr3_aa: CASSLGAANYEQYF
cdr3_nt: TGCGCCAGCAGCTTGGGAGCAGCAAACTACGAGCAGTACTTC
d_call: .
j_call: TRBJ2-7
v_call: TRBV5-1
clone_size: many

cdr3_aa: CASRTSGRFYEQYF
cdr3_nt: TGTGCCAGCAGGACTAGCGGGAGGTTCTACGAGCAGTACTTC
d_call: TRBD2
j_call: TRBJ2-7
v_call: TRBV6-1
clone_size: .

cdr3_aa: CASSSSSAGQGVESGYTF
cdr3_nt: TGTGCCAGCAGTTCGTCCTCCGCGGGACAGGGGGTAGAAAGTGGCTACACCTTC
d_call: TRBD1
j_call: TRBJ1-2
v_call: TRBV12-3/TRBV12-4
clone_size: .

cdr3_aa: CASSYSTSGYEQYF
cdr3_nt: TGTGCCAGCAGTTACTCGACTAGCGGGTACGAGCAGTACTTC
d_call: TRBD2
j_call: TRBJ2-7
v_call: TRBV6-5
clone_size: .

cdr3_aa: CAISDREVNTEAFF
cdr3_nt: TGTGCCATCAGTGATCGGGAGGTGAACACTGAAGCTTTCTTT
d_call: .
j_call: TRBJ1-1
v_call: TRBV10-3
clone_size: many

cdr3_aa: CSVEDQGSRGGYTF
cdr3_nt: TGCAGCGTTGAAGATCAGGGGAGCAGGGGTGGCTACACCTTC
d_call: .
j_call: TRBJ1-2
v_call: TRBV29-1
clone_size: .

cdr3_aa: CASSLGQVGQPQHF
cdr3_nt: TGTGCCAGCAGTTTAGGACAGGTAGGGCAGCCCCAGCATTTT
d_call: TRBD1
j_call: TRBJ1-5
v_call: TRBV28
clone_size: many

cdr3_aa: CASRISGQGFYGYTF
cdr3_nt: TGTGCCAGCAGGATCTCGGGACAGGGATTCTATGGCTACACCTTC
d_call: TRBD1
j_call: TRBJ1-2
v_call: TRBV28
clone_size: few

cdr3_aa: CASSQVGLNTEAFF
cdr3_nt: TGCGCCAGCAGCCAAGTTGGACTGAACACTGAAGCTTTCTTT
d_call: .
j_call: TRBJ1-1
v_call: TRBV4-1
clone_size: few

cdr3_aa: CSARRIYSNQPQHF
cdr3_nt: TGCAGTGCTAGGAGGATATATAGCAATCAGCCCCAGCATTTT
d_call: .
j_call: TRBJ1-5
v_call: TRBV20-1
clone_size: many

cdr3_aa: CASSLTGFNQPQHF
cdr3_nt: TGTGCCAGCAGTTTGACAGGGTTTAACCAGCCCCAGCATTTT
d_call: TRBD1
j_call: TRBJ1-5
v_call: TRBV27
clone_size: many

cdr3_aa: CASSFLFRGLRTEAFF
cdr3_nt: TGTGCCAGCAGTTTCCTTTTCAGGGGGCTGCGTACTGAAGCTTTCTTT
d_call: TRBD1
j_call: TRBJ1-1
v_call: TRBV28
clone_size: many

cdr3_aa: CASSWGQGASHEQYF
cdr3_nt: TGTGCCAGCAGTTGGGGACAGGGGGCCTCTCACGAGCAGTACTTC
d_call: TRBD1
j_call: TRBJ2-7
v_call: TRBV12-3/TRBV12-4
clone_size: many

cdr3_aa: CSASPLSQPQHF
cdr3_nt: TGCAGTGCTAGCCCCCTCTCTCAGCCCCAGCATTTT
d_call: .
j_call: TRBJ1-5
v_call: TRBV20-1
clone_size: many

cdr3_aa: CASSLRGNPYEQYF
cdr3_nt: TGCGCCAGCAGCTTGCGGGGAAATCCCTACGAGCAGTACTTC
d_call: .
j_call: TRBJ2-7
v_call: TRBV5-1
clone_size: many

cdr3_aa: CASTPRSGGEQYF
cdr3_nt: TGTGCCAGCACCCCAAGATCCGGTGGGGAGCAGTACTTC
d_call: .
j_call: TRBJ2-7
v_call: TRBV12-3/TRBV12-4
clone_size: many

cdr3_aa: CAIRRSQLNTEAFF
cdr3_nt: TGTGCCATCAGACGGTCCCAACTCAACACTGAAGCTTTCTTT
d_call: .
j_call: TRBJ1-1
v_call: TRBV10-3
clone_size: many

cdr3_aa: CSVRTGYSYEQYF
cdr3_nt: TGCAGCGTTAGGACAGGATACTCCTACGAGCAGTACTTC
d_call: TRBD1
j_call: TRBJ2-7
v_call: TRBV29-1
clone_size: .

cdr3_aa: CASSLRFPGGYTF
cdr3_nt: TGTGCCAGCAGCTTAAGGTTCCCGGGGGGCTACACCTTC
d_call: .
j_call: TRBJ1-2
v_call: TRBV7-8
clone_size: many

cdr3_aa: CASSLWWGPRGNTEAFF
cdr3_nt: TGTGCCAGCAGCTTATGGTGGGGGCCTCGGGGGAACACTGAAGCTTTCTTT
d_call: .
j_call: TRBJ1-1
v_call: TRBV11-2
clone_size: .

cdr3_aa: CASSFLQNTGELFF
cdr3_nt: TGTGCCAGCAGTTTCCTCCAGAACACCGGGGAGCTGTTTTTT
d_call: .
j_call: TRBJ2-2
v_call: TRBV12-3/TRBV12-4
clone_size: .

cdr3_aa: CASSPGLGTGQPQHF
cdr3_nt: TGTGCCAGCAGTCCCGGACTGGGTACCGGTCAGCCCCAGCATTTT
d_call: .
j_call: TRBJ1-5
v_call: TRBV28
clone_size: many

cdr3_aa: CASSFIGTGSGDTEAFF
cdr3_nt: TGTGCCAGCAGTTTTATTGGCACCGGGTCAGGTGACACTGAAGCTTTCTTT
d_call: .
j_call: TRBJ1-1
v_call: TRBV12-3/TRBV12-4
clone_size: .

cdr3_aa: CASRIQDTGELFF
cdr3_nt: TGTGCCAGCAGGATCCAAGACACCGGGGAGCTGTTTTTT
d_call: .
j_call: TRBJ2-2
v_call: TRBV12-3/TRBV12-4
clone_size: many

cdr3_aa: CASKDNGGRGYGYTF
cdr3_nt: TGTGCCAGCAAGGATAATGGGGGGCGCGGCTATGGCTACACCTTC
d_call: .
j_call: TRBJ1-2
v_call: TRBV28
clone_size: many

cdr3_aa: CATRQYSNQPQHF
cdr3_nt: TGTGCCACCAGACAGTATAGCAATCAGCCCCAGCATTTT
d_call: .
j_call: TRBJ1-5
v_call: TRBV15
clone_size: many

cdr3_aa: CAWSPFRGYEQYF
cdr3_nt: TGTGCCTGGAGTCCTTTTCGAGGCTACGAGCAGTACTTC
d_call: .
j_call: TRBJ2-7
v_call: TRBV30
clone_size: .

cdr3_aa: CSAPIVQGLSSPLHF
cdr3_nt: TGCAGTGCCCCGATTGTACAGGGACTCAGTTCACCCCTCCACTTT
d_call: .
j_call: TRBJ1-6
v_call: TRBV20-1
clone_size: .

cdr3_aa: CATSRDPENRGYTF
cdr3_nt: TGTGCCACCAGCAGAGATCCGGAGAACAGGGGCTACACCTTC
d_call: .
j_call: TRBJ1-2
v_call: TRBV15
clone_size: many

cdr3_aa: CASSARTVYSNQPQHF
cdr3_nt: TGTGCCAGCAGTGCTCGGACGGTATATAGCAATCAGCCCCAGCATTTT
d_call: .
j_call: TRBJ1-5
v_call: TRBV27
clone_size: .

cdr3_aa: CAWAVGRYNQPQHF
cdr3_nt: TGTGCCTGGGCGGTCGGACGCTACAATCAGCCCCAGCATTTT
d_call: .
j_call: TRBJ1-5
v_call: TRBV30
clone_size: .

cdr3_aa: CATQGTGEWTEAFF
cdr3_nt: TGTGCCACCCAAGGGACAGGGGAATGGACTGAAGCTTTCTTT
d_call: TRBD1
j_call: TRBJ1-1
v_call: TRBV6-1
clone_size: few

cdr3_aa: CASSQGAWTEAFF
cdr3_nt: TGTGCCAGCAGCCAGGGGGCTTGGACTGAAGCTTTCTTT
d_call: .
j_call: TRBJ1-1
v_call: TRBV14
clone_size: many